These T cell receptor beta chains were read from a single sample in a study of blood T cells in healthy people across ages. TCRdb ran MiXCR on the 5' RACE reads and lists one entry per CDR3 protein. The table shows about 1 million distinct CDR3 sequences, with 35% to 50% occurring only once. The sample was blood. The receptors here all came from a woman between 55 and 75 years old in good health. The CDR3 runs from the conserved cysteine through the conserved F or W.

v_call,j_call,cdr3_aa
TRBV27,TRBJ1-2,CASSPLGVSYGYTF
TRBV20-1,TRBJ2-1,CSARDPSGSNNEQFF
TRBV6-2/TRBV6-3,TRBJ2-4,CASSSRTGTFQYF
TRBV28,TRBJ2-1,CASRSTSGEQFF
TRBV9,TRBJ2-7,CASSVDEGYTYEQYF
TRBV6-5,TRBJ2-1,CASSPLAGGSNEQFF
TRBV6-5,TRBJ2-3,CASSSTGDTQYF
TRBV28,TRBJ2-5,CASSLTGLAYQETQYF
TRBV2,TRBJ1-5,CASSEGGRRGDQPQHF
TRBV27,TRBJ2-7,CASSPTGPSYEQYF
TRBV6-5,TRBJ2-6,CASWDMANVLTF
TRBV6-2/TRBV6-3,TRBJ1-2,CASSLQVNYGYIF
TRBV5-1,TRBJ1-5,CASSLGQGDNQPQHF
TRBV6-6,TRBJ2-7,CASKPQGFYEQYF
TRBV9,TRBJ1-2,CASSVGTTHYGYTF
TRBV29-1,TRBJ2-2,CSPPLAGVCTGELFF
TRBV7-2,TRBJ1-2,CASSLSVQARSYTF
TRBV9,TRBJ2-1,CASSFTSGSNDEQFF
TRBV20-1,TRBJ2-1,CSARSPGFLNEQFF
TRBV11-1,TRBJ2-3,CASNHGTTLFGDTQYF
TRBV11-2,TRBJ2-1,CASSLGVCSGRNEQFF
TRBV6-2/TRBV6-3,TRBJ2-7,CASSLRREAPYEQYF
TRBV28,TRBJ1-2,CASSSGLGQDNYGYTF
TRBV4-1,TRBJ1-2,CASSQDTGTGGGYTF
TRBV2,-,CASSWGGNNVAYEQYF
TRBV24-1,TRBJ2-7,CATSDSGQGRPYEQYF
TRBV20-1,TRBJ1-5,CSARDRGGPIRQPQHF
TRBV6-6,TRBJ2-7,CASSYSGRESSYEQYF
TRBV14,-,CVSSQIIGGEQYF
TRBV7-9,TRBJ2-1,CASSLGAGPREEQFF
TRBV4-2,-,CASSQEETPLFEQYF
TRBV5-4,TRBJ2-2,CASSPDRATGELFF
TRBV12-3/TRBV12-4,-,CASRSAGAQETQYF
TRBV20-1,-,CSALGRTSGRARYEQYF